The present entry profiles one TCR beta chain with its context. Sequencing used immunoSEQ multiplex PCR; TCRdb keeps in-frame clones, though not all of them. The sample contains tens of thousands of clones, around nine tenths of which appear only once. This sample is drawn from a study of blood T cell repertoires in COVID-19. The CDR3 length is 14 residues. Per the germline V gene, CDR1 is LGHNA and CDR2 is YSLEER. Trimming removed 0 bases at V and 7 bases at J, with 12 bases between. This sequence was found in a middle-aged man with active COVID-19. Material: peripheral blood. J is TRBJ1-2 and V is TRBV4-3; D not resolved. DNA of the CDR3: TGCGCCAGCAGCCAAGATCGGCGGGTGGTTGGCTACACCTTC. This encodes CASSQDRRVVGYTF.